This T cell receptor (beta chain) is from a study of T cells in Graves' hyperthyroidism and ophthalmopathy. Diagnostic decisions used clinical symptoms, serum thyroxine and TRAb, thyroid ultrasound and orbital computed tomography. Worth noting for this clonotype: Its antigen remains unidentified.

Whole-study findings and limits: Most thyroid clonotypes expanded above 0.001 were also detected in blood. Stable hyperthyroidism was separated from ophthalmopathy by a model based on 13 V-J features. Before onset, ophthalmopathy was predicted by the model a median around 6.5 months earlier.

The CDR3 length is 15 residues. Trimming pared 6 bases from V and 1 base from J, leaving 16 bases between. Germline V gives CDR1 SGHAT, CDR2 FQNNGV. RNA transcripts gave rise to amplified TCR beta CDR3 regions. The HTBI primer set drove a first-round RT-PCR of the TCR CDR3. TCRdb redid the calling of the multiplex PCR reads with MiXCR, one entry per CDR3 protein. The table shows roughly 800,000 distinct CDR3 sequences, with over 35% occurring only once. The source material was blood. This sequence was found in a young man with Graves' hyperthyroidism. The chain employs TRBV11-2 and TRBJ2-7; D may be TRBD1 or TRBD2 (5 bases each). As DNA, the CDR3 is TGTGCCAGCAGTCCCGCCGGGACGGAATCCTACGAGCAGTACTTC. It codes for CASSPAGTESYEQYF.